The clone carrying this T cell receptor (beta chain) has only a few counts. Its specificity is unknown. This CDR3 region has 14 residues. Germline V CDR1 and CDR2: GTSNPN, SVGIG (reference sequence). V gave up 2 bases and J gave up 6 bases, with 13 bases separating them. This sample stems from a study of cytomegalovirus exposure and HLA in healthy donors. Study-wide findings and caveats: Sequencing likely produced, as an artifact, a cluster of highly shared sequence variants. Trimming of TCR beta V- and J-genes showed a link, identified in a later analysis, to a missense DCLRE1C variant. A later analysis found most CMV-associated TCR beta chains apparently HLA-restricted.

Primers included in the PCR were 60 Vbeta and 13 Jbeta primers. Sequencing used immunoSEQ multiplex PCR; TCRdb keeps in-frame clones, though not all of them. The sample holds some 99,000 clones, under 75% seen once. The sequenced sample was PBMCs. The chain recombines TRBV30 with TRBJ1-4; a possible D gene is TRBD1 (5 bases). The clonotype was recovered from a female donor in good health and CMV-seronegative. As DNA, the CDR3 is TGTGCCTGGAGTCACGGGGGTACTGATGAAAAACTGTTTTTT. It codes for CAWSHGGTDEKLFF.